This TCR beta chain originates from a study of OX40 agonist ivuxolimab in advanced cancers. Concerning the study at large: Ivuxolimab was a fully human IgG2 agonistic monoclonal antibody targeting the costimulatory receptor OX40 (CD134). The dose-escalation cohort was 80% to 90% male with a mean age of about 65 years, ranging from roughly 23 to 90. Intravenous ivuxolimab was administered to patients every 2 weeks at six dose levels: 0.01, 0.1, 0.3, 1.5, 3 and 10 mg/kg. Three dose-escalation patients achieved partial responses, one with hepatocellular carcinoma and two with cutaneous melanoma. Patients were allowed to have had prior anti-PD-1, anti-PD-L1 or anti-CTLA-4 therapy, and approximately 40% of the dose-escalation patients had been treated with checkpoint inhibitors. The paper describes the monotherapy dose-escalation part (N of about 47 patients) of the phase I trial of ivuxolimab. Among the roughly 50 dose-escalation patients, around 20 had hepatocellular carcinoma, about 15 melanoma, 9 renal cell carcinoma and 9 head and neck cancer. Peripheral TCRbeta sequencing aimed to test whether ivuxolimab altered TCR sequence diversity and caused clonal T-cell expansion. Broad study findings and their caveats: After ivuxolimab, more expanded clones were found on average in CD8+ T cells than in CD4+ T cells. Partial responders in the 0.1-3.0 mg/kg groups had among the lowest normalized peripheral clonal expansion, especially among CD8+ T cells. Low levels of normalized T-cell clonal expansion were also seen in some patients who did not respond. The antigen specificity of the peripheral T cells that underwent clonal expansion was not determined. Clonal expansion of both CD4+ and CD8+ blood T cells was observed from baseline to week 6 at doses 0.1 to 3.0 mg/kg.

Trimming removed 5 bases from V and 8 bases from J, leaving 18 bases between the germline ends. The CDR3 spans 15 residues, from the cysteine through the phenylalanine. CDR3 DNA is the only sequence kept; it has 45 bases, read in frame from the first base. Sequences MNHEY (CDR1) and SMNVEV (CDR2) are obtained from the germline V gene (reference sequence). This clone was seen only once. Its binding antigen is unknown. No qualities accompany the bases; no much larger clone lies one base away. The trial excluded patients who had a history of autoimmune disease or were on systemic immunosuppression. Peripheral blood for TCR sequencing was drawn from every dose cohort at baseline, at cycle 4 day 1 and at cycle 7 day 1. The samples were drawn from a first-in-human, open-label, multicenter phase I dose-escalation trial of ivuxolimab. The trial enrolled adults with locally advanced or metastatic head and neck squamous cell, hepatocellular, melanoma or renal cell carcinoma. Before TCR sequencing, CD4+ T cells and CD8+ T cells from peripheral blood were sorted into separate populations.

Genomic DNA was isolated from the sorted cells so that the TCRbeta CDR3 region could be sequenced. TCRbeta CDR3 regions were sequenced using the immunoSEQ Assay. In its TCRdb copy, this immuneACCESS table keeps in-frame sequences only and misses some clones. Where compared with another copy, unresolved V genes explain less than half of these, and the others have no known cause. Within this sample are some 59,000 clones, with approximately 90% of them counted one time only. The ten most abundant clones make up 16% of the sample. This TCR was sampled from an adult with an advanced solid tumor such as melanoma, head and neck, liver or kidney cancer. This specimen was CD4+ or CD8+ T cells sorted from blood, taken in a trial of the OX40 agonist ivuxolimab. The rearranged chain carries TRBV27 and TRBJ1-4; no D segment can be confidently identified. The CDR3 region reads CASSGSTNGGEKLFF. DNA sequence: TGTGCCAGCAGTGGCTCGACAAACGGCGGGGAAAAACTGTTTTTT.